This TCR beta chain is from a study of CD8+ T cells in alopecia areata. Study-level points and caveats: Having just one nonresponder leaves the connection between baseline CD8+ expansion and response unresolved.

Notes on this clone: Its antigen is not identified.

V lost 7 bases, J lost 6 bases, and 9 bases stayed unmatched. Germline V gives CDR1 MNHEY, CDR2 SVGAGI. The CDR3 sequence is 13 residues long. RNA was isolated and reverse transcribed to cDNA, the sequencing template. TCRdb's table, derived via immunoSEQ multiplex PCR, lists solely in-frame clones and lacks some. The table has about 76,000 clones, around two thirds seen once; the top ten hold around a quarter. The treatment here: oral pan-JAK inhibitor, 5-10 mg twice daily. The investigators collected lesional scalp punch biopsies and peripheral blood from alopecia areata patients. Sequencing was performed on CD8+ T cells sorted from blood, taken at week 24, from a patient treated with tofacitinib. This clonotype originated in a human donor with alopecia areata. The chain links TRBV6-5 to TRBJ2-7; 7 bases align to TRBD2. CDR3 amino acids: CASTTERGREQYF. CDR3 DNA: TGTGCCAGCACCACTGAGCGGGGTCGCGAGCAGTACTTC.